This T cell receptor beta chain appears in the sequencing data of a study of glioma-infiltrating T cells (TCRdb year 2016). About the study as a whole: Low-grade gliomas were represented by WHO grade II oligodendrogliomas or astrocytomas, and glioblastomas were represented by WHO grade IV tumors that were sampled at initial rather than recurrent diagnosis. TCR alpha- and beta-chain repertoires were sequenced from glioma tissue, non-neoplastic brain tissue and matched peripheral blood mononuclear cells. Three low-grade glioma patients, under ten primary glioblastoma patients, and three non-glioma patients who contributed non-neoplastic brain tissue made up the paired cohort. To measure divergence between tissue and blood T-cell populations, each tissue-infiltrating repertoire was compared with the peripheral blood repertoire of the same patient. Dexamethasone was administered to glioma patients for six or fewer days before surgery. Sequencing coverage of roughly 4- to 10-fold of around 1 million peripheral T cells was targeted for blood libraries.

Surgical brain or tumor specimens were cryofrozen in liquid nitrogen immediately after resection, and peripheral blood cells were collected concurrently. TCR alpha and beta CDR3 regions were amplified with the iRepertoire nested amplicon-rescue multiplex PCR (arm-PCR) platform from RNA. The input for one-step reverse transcription and amplification was 100-400 ng of tissue mRNA or PBMC total RNA. Following bead purification, Illumina adapters were added by a secondary multiplex PCR, and the libraries were gel-purified between 200 and 400 bp. Libraries carried internal 6-nucleotide barcodes used for demultiplexing. Sequencing of libraries was performed on an Illumina MiSeq with 2x220 or 2x250 nucleotide paired-end reads. The study's own analysis went as follows. Paired reads were merged using FLASH 1.2.11 and aligned with BWA-MEM to the GRCh37 human genome, and TRA and TRB reads were then extracted. For V and J assignment, an IMGT-derived reference of cassette sequences and CDR3 motifs that included pseudogenes was used. Three-frame translation of reads was performed, and productive CDR3s were defined as those with a C...FGXG motif and no stop codons. Clonotypes were defined as unique combinations of V-J cassette pair and CDR3 amino acid sequence. Hamming distance filtering was applied to reads, with thresholds set by the sequence error rate of each sample in mapped regions. The public reads were quality trimmed at Q25 with fastp and then assembled into clones with MiXCR by TCRdb, keeping productive beta chains. Each entry is one CDR3 protein sequence, shown with its most common DNA and genes. The V and J calls follow TCRdb's processing rather than the paper's. Within this sample are about 380,000 distinct CDR3 sequences, with around 38% of them counted one time only. The ten biggest clones cover about 11% of the sample.

Concerning this clonotype itself: Its target antigen remains unknown. Base-call qualities are not available, and no considerably larger clone is one nucleotide away.

Overall results and qualifications from the work: Group comparisons were based on small numbers of patients: three non-neoplastic, three low-grade glioma and several glioblastoma patients. A signature set of shared blood CDR3 motifs marked patients with low tissue-blood divergence and was depleted in highly divergent patients. Very few CDR3 sequences were found to be shared between tissue and blood, and this scarcity was attributed to high CDR3 diversity and limited sampling. VJ-independent divergence between tissue and blood was lower than expected in non-neoplastic patients but higher than expected in all gliomas, particularly low-grade gliomas.

Including the terminal cysteine and phenylalanine, the CDR3 comprises 14 residues. The read is trimmed to its CDR3 DNA, 42 bases read in frame from base 1. V and J are truncated by 6 bases and 5 bases respectively, leaving an intervening sequence of 11 bases. The germline V gene gives CDR1 as MDHEN and CDR2 as SYDVKM. The chain employs TRBV28 and TRBJ2-6; there is no confident call for the D gene. This sequence originates from a human donor with low-grade glioma or glioblastoma, undergoing nonglioma brain surgery, or in good health (not recorded which). The sequenced material came from glioma tissue, nonneoplastic brain tissue, or PBMCs (not recorded which). The CDR3 region: CASRAGSWANVLTF. The DNA is as follows: TGTGCCAGCAGGGCCGGCTCCTGGGCCAACGTCCTGACTTTC.